The rows below give T cell receptor beta chains drawn from one sample of a study of cytomegalovirus exposure and HLA in healthy donors. Sequenced by immunoSEQ multiplex PCR; TCRdb stores in-frame clones only, minus some. Of about 180,000 clones in the sample, 60% to 80% are singletons; the top ten hold approximately 6.3%. Source material: PBMCs. The receptors were gathered from a man aged 35 to 55 in good health and CMV-seropositive. CDR3s include the opening cysteine and the closing phenylalanine or tryptophan. The D gene is left open where the match is weak.

V gene: TRBV28; CDR3 length: 14; J gene: TRBJ1-1; D gene: -; CDR3 protein: CASSLVRVNTEAFF
V gene: TRBV19; CDR3 length: 14; J gene: TRBJ1-2; D gene: TRBD1; CDR3 protein: CASSNDRGDYGYTF
V gene: TRBV6-1; CDR3 length: 14; J gene: TRBJ2-7; D gene: TRBD2; CDR3 protein: CASSTSGWPYEQYF
V gene: TRBV5-6; CDR3 length: 15; J gene: TRBJ2-3; D gene: TRBD1; CDR3 protein: CASSLWGTGEDTQYF
V gene: TRBV5-1; CDR3 length: 15; J gene: TRBJ2-1; D gene: TRBD2; CDR3 protein: CASAQSGRAGNEQFF
V gene: TRBV5-1; CDR3 length: 15; J gene: TRBJ1-1; D gene: TRBD1; CDR3 protein: CASSLDRTGTAEAFF
V gene: TRBV27; CDR3 length: 14; J gene: TRBJ1-2; D gene: TRBD1; CDR3 protein: CASSTTGVNYGYTF
V gene: TRBV5-1; CDR3 length: 16; J gene: TRBJ2-5; D gene: TRBD2; CDR3 protein: CASRGGSGSVQETQYF
V gene: TRBV15; CDR3 length: 16; J gene: TRBJ2-5; D gene: -; CDR3 protein: CATSRGPQRGQETQYF
V gene: TRBV2; CDR3 length: 14; J gene: TRBJ2-3; D gene: -; CDR3 protein: CASSEVTPGNTQYF
V gene: TRBV18; CDR3 length: 17; J gene: TRBJ2-3; D gene: TRBD2; CDR3 protein: CASSLSGTSGSTDTQYF
V gene: TRBV7-3; CDR3 length: 20; J gene: TRBJ2-1; D gene: TRBD2; CDR3 protein: CASSSTPGLAGGSSYNEQFF
V gene: TRBV10-1; CDR3 length: 14; J gene: TRBJ2-7; D gene: -; CDR3 protein: CASSDTNAPYEQYF
V gene: TRBV28; CDR3 length: 15; J gene: TRBJ1-1; D gene: -; CDR3 protein: CASSLSQGWSTEAFF
V gene: TRBV5-1; CDR3 length: 14; J gene: TRBJ2-7; D gene: TRBD2; CDR3 protein: CASSWTSGSAEQYF
V gene: TRBV19; CDR3 length: 13; J gene: TRBJ2-7; D gene: -; CDR3 protein: CASSIGSGYEQYF
V gene: TRBV5-1; CDR3 length: 13; J gene: TRBJ1-1; D gene: -; CDR3 protein: CASSRQENTEAFF
V gene: TRBV7-8; CDR3 length: 15; J gene: TRBJ2-7; D gene: TRBD2; CDR3 protein: CASNLDSGGPYEQYF
V gene: TRBV11-3; CDR3 length: 16; J gene: TRBJ2-3; D gene: TRBD2; CDR3 protein: CASSSGLAVSTDTQYF
V gene: TRBV6-5; CDR3 length: 15; J gene: TRBJ2-7; D gene: TRBD2; CDR3 protein: CASSSQTSGSSEQYF
V gene: TRBV28; CDR3 length: 16; J gene: TRBJ2-5; D gene: TRBD2; CDR3 protein: CASSLWTSGYQETQYF
V gene: TRBV10-2; CDR3 length: 14; J gene: TRBJ1-1; D gene: TRBD1; CDR3 protein: CASILDRDNTEAFF
V gene: TRBV7-8; CDR3 length: 19; J gene: TRBJ2-1; D gene: TRBD2; CDR3 protein: CASSLGYPQLAGDYNEQFF
V gene: TRBV5-4; CDR3 length: 15; J gene: TRBJ2-1; D gene: -; CDR3 protein: CASSLSGTPRGLQFF
V gene: TRBV5-1; CDR3 length: 19; J gene: TRBJ1-3; D gene: TRBD1; CDR3 protein: CASSPGQGGSLQTGNTIYF
V gene: TRBV5-1; CDR3 length: 15; J gene: TRBJ2-1; D gene: TRBD2; CDR3 protein: CASSDSGLAGVSPFF
V gene: TRBV6-5; CDR3 length: 13; J gene: TRBJ1-1; D gene: -; CDR3 protein: CASSRRGNTEAFF
V gene: TRBV7-3; CDR3 length: 15; J gene: TRBJ2-7; D gene: TRBD2; CDR3 protein: CASSPFSGSQREQYF
V gene: TRBV14; CDR3 length: 13; J gene: TRBJ1-1; D gene: -; CDR3 protein: CASSQLQDTEAFF
V gene: TRBV9; CDR3 length: 15; J gene: TRBJ1-3; D gene: -; CDR3 protein: CASSGVGALGNTIYF
V gene: TRBV4-1; CDR3 length: 15; J gene: TRBJ2-1; D gene: TRBD2; CDR3 protein: CASSQTSGRVNEQFF
V gene: TRBV7-9; CDR3 length: 15; J gene: TRBJ1-1; D gene: TRBD1; CDR3 protein: CASSLRDSLNTEAFF
V gene: TRBV21-1; CDR3 length: 18; J gene: TRBJ2-3; D gene: -; CDR3 protein: CASSGGRWTTRVADTQYF
V gene: TRBV28; CDR3 length: 15; J gene: TRBJ2-7; D gene: TRBD2; CDR3 protein: CASSPEEVGRYEQYF
V gene: TRBV9; CDR3 length: 16; J gene: TRBJ2-1; D gene: TRBD2; CDR3 protein: CASSAAPSGSKNEQFF
V gene: TRBV9; CDR3 length: 15; J gene: TRBJ2-2; D gene: -; CDR3 protein: CASSAFSSYTGELFF
V gene: TRBV28; CDR3 length: 19; J gene: TRBJ2-3; D gene: -; CDR3 protein: CASSTPGGRGRESTDTQYF
V gene: TRBV19; CDR3 length: 16; J gene: TRBJ1-1; D gene: TRBD1; CDR3 protein: CASSRRGDSLNTEAFF
V gene: TRBV7-3; CDR3 length: 16; J gene: TRBJ2-1; D gene: TRBD2; CDR3 protein: CASSTLAGVRLDEQFF
V gene: TRBV21-1; CDR3 length: 17; J gene: TRBJ2-3; D gene: -; CDR3 protein: CASSASPSPGGPDTQYF
V gene: TRBV25-1; CDR3 length: 15; J gene: TRBJ2-3; D gene: TRBD2; CDR3 protein: CASTKAGGGTDTQYF
V gene: TRBV11-2; CDR3 length: 13; J gene: TRBJ1-5; D gene: -; CDR3 protein: CASSPGPGQPQHF
V gene: TRBV6-5; CDR3 length: 13; J gene: TRBJ1-4; D gene: -; CDR3 protein: CASSYSRGEKLFF
V gene: TRBV2; CDR3 length: 14; J gene: TRBJ2-5; D gene: -; CDR3 protein: CASSEEPGKQTQYF
V gene: TRBV2; CDR3 length: 16; J gene: TRBJ1-5; D gene: TRBD1; CDR3 protein: CASSEGWTGAGKPQHF
V gene: TRBV7-6; CDR3 length: 13; J gene: TRBJ2-3; D gene: -; CDR3 protein: CASSPLREDTQYF
V gene: TRBV5-6; CDR3 length: 16; J gene: TRBJ1-4; D gene: TRBD1; CDR3 protein: CASSGIHRGQDEKLFF
V gene: TRBV7-9; CDR3 length: 17; J gene: TRBJ2-1; D gene: TRBD2; CDR3 protein: CASREPGLAGGSSEQFF
V gene: TRBV7-3; CDR3 length: 13; J gene: TRBJ2-1; D gene: -; CDR3 protein: CASSLNSYNEQFF
V gene: TRBV9; CDR3 length: 15; J gene: TRBJ2-1; D gene: -; CDR3 protein: CASSRTGVSYNEQFF